This T cell receptor beta chain stems from a study of cytomegalovirus exposure and HLA in healthy donors. Amplification used 60 Vbeta primers and 13 Jbeta primers. Profiled with immunoSEQ multiplex PCR; TCRdb holds only in-frame clones, not every one. Here the sample spans about 110,000 clones, 80% to 85% being singletons. In germline, CDR1 is SEHNR, CDR2 FQNEAQ (reference sequence). Trimming cost V 0 bases and J 11 bases, with 11 bases left between them. The CDR3 runs to 13 residues. Sequenced material: PBMCs. The TCR sequence derives from a woman aged 55-70 years in good health and CMV-seropositive. This rearrangement joins TRBV7-9 to TRBJ1-3; D might be TRBD1 (5 bases). DNA for the CDR3: TGTGCCAGCAGCTTAGCGTCCAGGGTCGCCATATATTTT. It is translated as CASSLASRVAIYF. Full variable domain (remainder filled in from reference TRBV7-9 and TRBJ1-3): DTGVSQNPRHKITKRGQNVTFRCDPISEHNRLYWYRQTLGQGPEFLTYFQNEAQLEKSRLLSDRFSAERPKGSFSTLEIQRTEQGDSAMYLCASSLASRVAIYFGEGSWLTVV.